A selection of T cell receptor beta chains follows, all from one sample in a study of early T cells in non-severe SARS-CoV-2 infection. TCRdb re-derived calls from the 5' RACE reads in MiXCR, one entry per CDR3 protein. This sample has fewer than 70,000 distinct CDR3 sequences; 4.6% occur once, and the top ten carry 3.5% to 4%. Sequencing used whole blood, obtained at baseline. The receptors stem from an adult who was a healthcare worker with PCR-confirmed SARS-CoV-2 infection or an uninfected control (not recorded which). The donor label of this sample is uncertain. The CDR3 runs from the conserved cysteine through the conserved F or W. The D gene is left open where the match is weak. Clone size appears in some rows only: once, few, many, or a class for an expanded clone.

CDR3 protein: CASSQDEAGGKNIQYF
CDR3 DNA: TGTGCCAGCAGCCAAGATGAGGCGGGGGGTAAAAACATTCAGTACTTC
D gene: TRBD2
V gene: TRBV3-1
J gene: TRBJ2-4
clone size: NA

CDR3 protein: CASSWTSGGAYEQYF
CDR3 DNA: TGTGCCAGCAGCTGGACTAGCGGGGGGGCCTACGAGCAGTACTTC
D gene: TRBD2
V gene: TRBV7-2
J gene: TRBJ2-7
clone size: many

CDR3 protein: CASSQESGQGRATNEKLFF
CDR3 DNA: TGTGCCAGCAGCCAAGAAAGCGGGCAGGGGCGTGCAACTAATGAAAAACTGTTTTTT
D gene: NA
V gene: TRBV4-2
J gene: TRBJ1-4
clone size: NA

CDR3 protein: CASSSSGGVTTDTQYF
CDR3 DNA: TGTGCCAGCAGTTCGAGCGGGGGGGTAACCACAGATACGCAGTATTTT
D gene: TRBD2
V gene: TRBV13
J gene: TRBJ2-3
clone size: many

CDR3 protein: CASSFPQGRRGYTF
CDR3 DNA: TGTGCCAGCAGCTTTCCACAGGGGCGGCGTGGCTACACCTTC
D gene: TRBD1
V gene: TRBV7-2
J gene: TRBJ1-2
clone size: few

CDR3 protein: CAISESMGDIQYF
CDR3 DNA: TGTGCCATCAGTGAGTCGATGGGGGACATTCAGTACTTC
D gene: NA
V gene: TRBV10-3
J gene: TRBJ2-4
clone size: many

CDR3 protein: CASSYGLQTDEQFF
CDR3 DNA: TGTGCCAGCAGTTATGGACTACAGACAGATGAGCAGTTCTTC
D gene: NA
V gene: TRBV12-3/TRBV12-4
J gene: TRBJ2-1
clone size: many

CDR3 protein: CASSLLGTGDFMNLETQYF
CDR3 DNA: TGTGCTAGCAGCTTACTTGGGACAGGAGACTTCATGAACCTAGAGACCCAGTACTTC
D gene: TRBD1
V gene: TRBV7-7
J gene: TRBJ2-5
clone size: NA

CDR3 protein: CASRVRISSGNTIYF
CDR3 DNA: TGTGCCAGCAGAGTACGGATTAGCTCTGGAAACACCATATATTTT
D gene: NA
V gene: TRBV2
J gene: TRBJ1-3
clone size: many

CDR3 protein: CASSYPGQRPYNEQFF
CDR3 DNA: TGTGCCAGCAGTTACCCCGGGCAGCGACCCTACAATGAGCAGTTCTTC
D gene: NA
V gene: TRBV6-8
J gene: TRBJ2-1
clone size: NA

CDR3 protein: CASSLGDEQYF
CDR3 DNA: TGTGCCAGCTCTTTAGGGGACGAGCAGTACTTC
D gene: NA
V gene: TRBV5-6
J gene: TRBJ2-7
clone size: many

CDR3 protein: CASSPTGERPNTEAFF
CDR3 DNA: TGTGCCAGCAGCCCCACCGGGGAACGGCCGAACACTGAAGCTTTCTTT
D gene: NA
V gene: TRBV4-2
J gene: TRBJ1-1
clone size: many

CDR3 protein: CASSESTPGHTQYF
CDR3 DNA: TGTGCCAGCAGTGAGTCGACCCCGGGCCATACGCAGTATTTT
D gene: NA
V gene: TRBV6-1
J gene: TRBJ2-3
clone size: many

CDR3 protein: CASSFFRDGGNEKLFF
CDR3 DNA: TGTGCCAGCAGTTTTTTCAGGGACGGGGGTAATGAAAAACTGTTTTTT
D gene: NA
V gene: TRBV28
J gene: TRBJ1-4
clone size: few

CDR3 protein: CSAGDRESYGYTF
CDR3 DNA: TGCAGTGCTGGAGACAGGGAGAGCTATGGCTACACCTTC
D gene: TRBD1
V gene: TRBV20-1
J gene: TRBJ1-2
clone size: many

CDR3 protein: CSARDNGQGGGNTIYF
CDR3 DNA: TGCAGTGCTAGAGATAACGGGCAGGGGGGTGGAAACACCATATATTTT
D gene: TRBD1
V gene: TRBV20-1
J gene: TRBJ1-3
clone size: NA